This TCR beta chain was identified during a study of beta chain features in type 1 diabetes. Via CD45RO/CCR7/CD25/CD127/CD95/CD27, cells of the CD4+ naive, central memory, regulatory and stem cell-like memory subsets were sorted. Study-wide results and limits: Across all four CD4+ subsets, people with type 1 diabetes showed modestly shorter TCRB CDR3s.

What was sequenced were expressed TCRB transcripts, since all of the isolated RNA had been reverse transcribed. Naive, central memory and regulatory T cell samples came to a mean of approximately 3.57 million reads. Assay: immunoSEQ multiplex PCR; the TCRdb copy retains only in-frame clones and omits some. The table includes more than 300,000 clones, around 8.5% detected once. Turning to this clone: What it binds is not known.

In germline, CDR1 is MNHNY, CDR2 SVGAGI (reference sequence). The CDR3 totals 15 residues. J gave up 2 bases and V 6 bases, and 4 bases lay outside the gene matches. Sequenced: central memory CD4+ T cells from blood. This sequence joins TRBV6-6 and TRBJ2-7; 13 bases line up with TRBD2. The TCR originated in a man between 25 and 39 years old with type 1 diabetes. CDR3 in DNA: TGTGCCAGCAGAGCTGGGACTAGCGGGGCCTACGAGCAGTACTTC. It encodes CASRAGTSGAYEQYF.